Listed below are T cell receptor beta chains from one sample, sequenced in a study of T cells after yellow fever vaccination. MiXCR, applied by TCRdb to the 5' RACE reads, yields one record per CDR3 protein. This table holds roughly 120,000 distinct CDR3 sequences, 5.5% to 8% found once. Source: CD4+ T cells sorted from PBMCs, taken approximately 47 days after the first yellow fever vaccination. These receptors all come from a man younger than 35 who received the YFV17D yellow fever vaccine. Each CDR3 is given with its conserved first and last residue. A D gene is named only where the DNA matches it firmly. Part of the rows lack a size; the others show once, few, many or a class for expanded clones.

abundance,j_gene,d_gene,v_gene,CDR3aa,CDR3nt
NA,TRBJ2-1,TRBD2,TRBV20-1,CSARDGGGSEQFF,TGCAGTGCTAGAGATGGGGGGGGGTCGGAGCAGTTCTTC
many,TRBJ2-3,TRBD2,TRBV9,CASSVLAGGADTQYF,TGTGCCAGCAGCGTCCTAGCGGGGGGGGCAGATACGCAGTATTTT
few,TRBJ2-4,TRBD2,TRBV7-3,CASSYGPGEGAKNIQYF,TGTGCCAGCAGCTACGGTCCGGGGGAGGGGGCCAAAAACATTCAGTACTTC
many,TRBJ1-5,TRBD1,TRBV5-1,CASSLGQGVNQPQHF,TGCGCCAGCAGCTTGGGACAGGGGGTCAATCAGCCCCAGCATTTT
many,TRBJ1-1,NA,TRBV6-2/TRBV6-3,CASSPQGNTEAFF,TGTGCCAGCAGTCCCCAAGGAAACACTGAAGCTTTCTTT
many,TRBJ2-2,NA,TRBV29-1,CSVAQTNTGELFF,TGCAGCGTTGCGCAGACCAACACCGGGGAGCTGTTTTTT
many,TRBJ2-7,NA,TRBV5-1,CASSLGDTFYEQYF,TGCGCCAGCAGCTTGGGGGACACCTTTTACGAGCAGTACTTC
many,TRBJ2-3,NA,TRBV5-8,CASSSPGRTDTQYF,TGTGCCAGCAGCTCCCCCGGACGCACAGATACGCAGTATTTT
many,TRBJ2-4,NA,TRBV20-1,CSARVRRVPGQYF,TGCAGTGCTAGAGTACGCAGGGTCCCGGGTCAGTACTTC
many,TRBJ2-1,NA,TRBV5-1,CASSLAGGTEQFF,TGCGCCAGCAGCTTGGCGGGGGGCACTGAGCAGTTCTTC
many,TRBJ2-5,NA,TRBV6-2/TRBV6-3,CASRTDGETQYF,TGTGCCAGCCGGACGGATGGGGAGACCCAGTACTTC
many,TRBJ1-1,NA,TRBV20-1,CSASQERAFF,TGCAGTGCTAGTCAGGAGCGAGCTTTCTTT
many,TRBJ2-1,NA,TRBV9,CASSVMSSYNEQFF,TGTGCCAGCAGCGTAATGAGCTCCTACAATGAGCAGTTCTTC
many,TRBJ2-1,TRBD2,TRBV2,CASSPLAGESEQFF,TGTGCCAGCAGCCCACTAGCGGGGGAGAGTGAGCAGTTCTTC
many,TRBJ2-3,NA,TRBV9,CASSTQSGDTQYF,TGTGCCAGCAGCACTCAATCGGGAGATACGCAGTATTTT
NA,TRBJ2-2,NA,TRBV12-3/TRBV12-4,CASSLRLGPTGELFF,TGTGCCAGCAGTTTACGTCTGGGCCCCACCGGGGAGCTGTTTTTT
many,TRBJ1-1,TRBD1,TRBV5-4,CASRQGGTTEAFF,TGTGCCAGCCGACAGGGAGGGACCACTGAAGCTTTCTTT
many,TRBJ2-1,TRBD2,TRBV20-1,CSASRGGTEQFF,TGCAGTGCCTCTCGGGGGGGCACTGAGCAGTTCTTC
many,TRBJ1-1,NA,TRBV2,CASSGRVMNTEAFF,TGTGCCAGCAGTGGGAGGGTGATGAACACTGAAGCTTTCTTT
many,TRBJ1-1,TRBD1,TRBV3-1,CASSRGTGWNTEAFF,TGTGCCAGCAGCCGAGGGACAGGGTGGAACACTGAAGCTTTCTTT
many,TRBJ2-2,NA,TRBV5-4,CASSMTGTEELFF,TGTGCCAGCAGCATGACAGGAACCGAGGAGCTGTTTTTT
many,TRBJ2-2,TRBD2,TRBV11-2,CASSLRLGALAGKGGELFF,TGTGCCAGCAGCTTACGGCTCGGTGCCCTAGCGGGGAAGGGCGGGGAGCTGTTTTTT
many,TRBJ2-1,NA,TRBV27,CASRRVGQQFF,TGTGCCAGCCGCAGGGTCGGGCAGCAGTTCTTC
few,TRBJ1-2,NA,TRBV7-9,CASSLISGQDGGGYTF,TGTGCCAGCAGCTTAATCTCCGGGCAGGACGGTGGAGGCTACACCTTC
NA,TRBJ2-5,TRBD2,TRBV7-2,CASSSVRGGGAQYF,TGTGCCAGCAGCTCCGTTCGGGGGGGGGGAGCGCAGTACTTC
many,TRBJ2-5,NA,TRBV7-2,CASSLVGQETQYF,TGTGCCAGCAGCTTAGTAGGCCAAGAGACCCAGTACTTC
NA,TRBJ1-5,NA,TRBV30,CAWSDRGDQPQHF,TGTGCCTGGAGTGACCGGGGGGATCAGCCCCAGCATTTT
many,TRBJ2-1,NA,TRBV20-1,CSASIPGTDNEQFF,TGCAGTGCCTCCATCCCGGGGACGGACAATGAGCAGTTCTTC
many,TRBJ2-1,NA,TRBV20-1,CSALGHAGTDEQFF,TGCAGTGCACTCGGACACGCCGGGACGGATGAGCAGTTCTTC
NA,TRBJ1-2,NA,TRBV30,CAWSIQSGGYTF,TGTGCCTGGAGCATACAGTCTGGGGGCTACACCTTC
many,TRBJ2-7,NA,TRBV12-3/TRBV12-4,CASSRGGPYEQYF,TGTGCCAGCAGTAGGGGGGGCCCCTACGAGCAGTACTTC